The 24 T cell receptor beta chains below were found in one sample sequenced in a study of blood T cell repertoires in COVID-19 (dated by TCRdb to between 2020 and 2021). The library came from the immunoSEQ multiplex PCR assay. The table was pulled from immuneACCESS by TCRdb, which kept in-frame rearrangements only. Such tables lose some clones; where checked, under half of the loss comes from unresolved V genes, and the rest has no known cause. The sample table holds approximately 300,000 clones, of which approximately 90% were seen once. Approximately 5.2% of the sample belongs to the ten largest clones. Sample: PBMCs or T cells enriched from blood (not recorded which). The receptors were sampled from a woman aged 25 to 39 who had recovered from COVID-19.

J is TRBJ1-1 and V is TRBV30; maybe TRBD1 (5 bases). The V end lost 4 bases, the J end lost 4 bases, and 10 bases lay between the germline ends. The CDR3 loop spans 12 amino acids. Germline CDR1 and CDR2: GTSNPN and SVGIG (reference sequence). The CDR3 DNA reads TGTGCCTGGAAGAGACAGCGCACTGAAGCTTTCTTT. This gives the protein CAWKRQRTEAFF. The full variable domain, rest sourced from reference TRBV30 and TRBJ1-1, is SQTIHQWPATLVQPVGSPLSLECTVEGTSNPNLYWYRQAAGRGLQLLFYSVGIGQISSEVPQNLSASRPQDRQFILSSKKLLLSDSGFYLCAWKRQRTEAFFGQGTRLTVV.

The rearrangement links TRBV19 to TRBJ1-4; D unresolved. The CDR3 is made up of 14 amino acids. Per germline, CDR1 LNHDA and CDR2 SQIVND (reference sequence). Trimming removed 3 bases from V and 4 bases from J, with 9 bases in between. The CDR3 nucleotides are TGTGCCAGTAGTATTCGGGATCATAATGAAAAACTGTTTTTT. This gives the protein CASSIRDHNEKLFF.

This chain's CDR3 is CASNGRESNEAFF. CDR3 DNA: TGTGCCAGTAACGGACGGGAATCAAATGAAGCTTTCTTT. The rearrangement joins TRBV19 to TRBJ1-1; D is undetermined. Looked up from germline, CDR1 is LNHDA and CDR2 is SQIVND (reference sequence). The CDR3 is 13 residues long. V was shortened by 7 bases and J by 7 bases, with 16 bases between the two germline ends.

The chain is built from TRBV9 and TRBJ1-4; D might be TRBD1 (5 bases). Trimming cost V 3 bases and J 4 bases, with 7 bases left between them. CDR3 length: 13 residues. The germline V gene encodes CDR1 SGDLS and CDR2 YYNGEE. As DNA, the CDR3 is TGTGCCAGCAGCGCAGGGAATAATGAAAAACTGTTTTTT. Translating gives CASSAGNNEKLFF.

This clone has only one observation. V usage is TRBV4-1 and J usage is TRBJ1-1, with 9 bases identical to TRBD1. CDR3 length: 15 residues. The trim removed 3 bases at V and 5 bases at J, leaving 7 bases unmatched. CDR1 is MGHRA and CDR2 is YSYEKL in the germline V gene. The CDR3 is CASSHPGQGYTEAFF. Here the CDR3 DNA reads TGCGCCAGCAGCCATCCTGGACAGGGGTATACTGAAGCTTTCTTT.

V usage is TRBV19 and J usage is TRBJ1-4; D is uncertain. Trimming pared 3 bases from V and 12 bases from J, leaving 11 bases between. From germline, CDR1 is LNHDA and CDR2 SQIVND (reference sequence). CDR3 size: 12 residues. The CDR3 DNA reads as TGTGCCAGTAGTATTTCCGCCCGGGAACTGTTTTTT. Encoded protein: CASSISARELFF.

The chain employs TRBV5-1 and TRBJ2-2, with 12 bases fitting TRBD1. CDR3 length equals 15 residues. V was clipped by 4 bases and J by 6 bases; unmatched bases: 4. Germline V gives CDR1 SGHRS, CDR2 YFSETQ. CDR3 sequence: CASSAGTGGSGELFF. The CDR3 bases are TGCGCCAGCAGCGCCGGGACAGGGGGCTCCGGGGAGCTGTTTTTT. The variable domain in full, completed from reference TRBV5-1 and TRBJ2-2, reads KAGVTQTPRYLIKTRGQQVTLSCSPISGHRSVSWYQQTPGQGLQFLFEYFSETQRNKGNFPGRFSGRQFSNSRSEMNVSTLELGDSALYLCASSAGTGGSGELFFGEGSRLTVL.

The V gene is TRBV6-5, the J gene TRBJ1-2; D is perhaps TRBD1 (6 bases). V was trimmed by 7 bases and J by 8 bases, leaving 14 bases between them. The CDR3 covers 12 residues. CDR1 is MNHEY, CDR2 SVGAGI, per germline. The CDR3 loop reads CASKNTGFGYTF. The CDR3 DNA reads as TGTGCCAGCAAAAATACAGGGTTCGGCTACACCTTC.

The gene calls are TRBV7-8 and TRBJ1-6; 8 bases align to TRBD1. After removal of 2 bases from V and 6 bases from J, the junction contained 3 bases not matched to a gene. Per germline, CDR1 SGHVS and CDR2 FQNEAQ. CDR3 size: 15 residues. In DNA form, the CDR3 reads TGTGCCAGCAGCTTACGGGACAGGTTTAATTCACCCCTCCACTTT. This translates into CASSLRDRFNSPLHF.

The V and J genes are TRBV5-1 and TRBJ2-3, with 11 bases aligning to TRBD2. CDR1 and CDR2 from the germline V gene are SGHRS and YFSETQ. V trimming: 4 bases; J trimming: 3 bases; junction bases outside the gene matches: 4. The length of the CDR3 is 15 residues. The CDR3 bases are TGCGCCAGCAGCCGGGGACTAGCGGAGACAGATACGCAGTATTTT. Its protein is CASSRGLAETDTQYF.

The V and J genes are TRBV18 and TRBJ1-5; 8 positions agree with TRBD1. V lost 2 bases to trimming and J lost 7 bases; unmatched junction nucleotides: 4. The CDR3 sequence is 14 residues long. Germline V gene lookup returns CDR1 KGHSH and CDR2 LQKENI. CDR3 DNA sequence: TGTGCCAGCTCACCAGGACAGGGATACCAGCCCCAGCATTTT. This sequence encodes CASSPGQGYQPQHF. Supplemented by reference TRBV18 and TRBJ1-5, the full variable domain reads NAGVMQNPRHLVRRRGQEARLRCSPMKGHSHVYWYRQLPEEGLKFMVYLQKENIIDESGMPKERFSAEFPKEGPSILRIQQVVRGDSAAYFCASSPGQGYQPQHFGDGTRLSIL.

This chain connects TRBV23-1 to TRBJ1-5, with D possibly being TRBD1 (5 bases). TRBV23-1 is an ORF, with its function uncertain. The CDR3 runs to 16 residues. V was clipped by 6 bases and J by 0 bases, with 15 bases between them. CDR3 sequence (DNA): TGCGCCAGCAGCCAGAACCCCAGGGCTAGCAATCAGCCCCAGCATTTT. It is translated as CASSQNPRASNQPQHF.

The chain carries TRBV6-4 and TRBJ1-6; 7 nucleotides match TRBD1. Losses at the gene ends were 2 bases for V and 9 bases for J; bases not matched to a gene: 4. CDR1 is MRHNA, CDR2 SNTAGT, per germline. CDR3 length: 14 amino acids. This CDR3 is CASSDRGLGSPLHF. The DNA for the CDR3 is TGTGCCAGCAGTGACAGGGGGCTGGGTTCACCCCTCCACTTT.

The V call is TRBV7-2, the J call TRBJ2-7; 8 nucleotides match TRBD2. After removal of 5 bases from V and 5 bases from J, the junction contained 5 bases not matched to a gene. Per germline, CDR1 SGHTA and CDR2 FQGNSA. This CDR3 is built from 13 residues. CDR3 coding DNA: TGTGCCAGCAGCCGCCTAGCGGGCCACGAGCAGTACTTC. Translation gives CASSRLAGHEQYF.

J is TRBJ1-5 and V is TRBV6-2 or TRBV6-3; 10 bases fit TRBD1. CDR1 and CDR2 (germline): MNHEY, SVGEGT. The CDR3 is made up of 15 amino acids. V shed 5 bases and J 6 bases; nucleotides not matched to a gene: 7. The CDR3 DNA reads TGTGCCAGCAGTAGCCTGACAGGGGGCTCTCAGCCCCAGCATTTT. Protein sequence: CASSSLTGGSQPQHF.

This chain links TRBV9 with TRBJ1-1; 10 positions agree with TRBD1. The CDR3 loop spans 16 amino acids. V trimming: 6 bases; J trimming: 4 bases; junction bases outside the gene matches: 12. CDR1 is SGDLS and CDR2 is YYNGEE in the germline V gene. This CDR3 reads CASTIGTGDSGTEAFF. The CDR3 DNA reads as TGTGCCAGCACCATTGGGACAGGGGACTCGGGCACTGAAGCTTTCTTT.

This clone was counted ten times or more. V is TRBV3-1 (or the pseudogene TRBV3-2) and J is TRBJ2-5; TRBD2 matches at 10 bases. The CDR3 spans 14 residues. Per the germline V gene, CDR1 is LGHDT and CDR2 is YNNKEL (reference sequence). V dropped 6 bases and J dropped 5; count of bases not matched to a gene: 6. The CDR3 region has the DNA TGTGCCAGCAGAGCCGGGACTAGCGTGGAGACCCAGTACTTC. It encodes CASRAGTSVETQYF.

Here the CDR3 reads CASSLWGTAHEKLFF. In nucleotides, the CDR3 is TGTGCCAGCAGTTTATGGGGGACAGCCCATGAAAAACTGTTTTTT. This chain connects TRBV27 to TRBJ1-4; 7 bases are a match to TRBD1. The CDR3 consists of 15 residues. In germline, CDR1 is MNHEY, CDR2 SMNVEV (reference sequence). The V gene end was trimmed by 1 base and the J gene end by 6 bases; junction bases not matched to a gene: 5.

The chain employs TRBV2 and TRBJ1-5, with D uncertain. Germline loops: CDR1 SNHLY, CDR2 FYNNEI. Trimming took 2 bases from V and 3 from J, leaving 8 bases between them. The CDR3 is 14 amino acids. CDR3 protein: CASSELAANQPQHF. The CDR3 nucleotides are TGTGCCAGCAGTGAACTGGCGGCCAATCAGCCCCAGCATTTT.

J is TRBJ1-2 and V is TRBV6-2 or TRBV6-3; D is unresolved. The V end was cut by 5 bases, the J end by 1 base, with 14 bases between. The CDR3 covers 15 residues. Per germline, CDR1 MNHEY and CDR2 SVGEGT. CDR3 protein: CASSHDSRSNYGYTF. Here the CDR3 DNA reads TGTGCCAGCAGTCATGACTCGAGGAGTAACTATGGCTACACCTTC.

The rearrangement links TRBV12-3 or TRBV12-4 to TRBJ1-2; D not resolved. The CDR3 runs to 12 residues. Between the trimmed V and J ends, which lost 3 bases and 7 bases, there was a span of 9 bases. The CDR3 here is CASSLRLRGYTF. The CDR3 coding sequence is TGTGCCAGCAGTTTGCGTCTTCGTGGCTACACCTTC.

The CDR3 is CASSQVNRVLYNSPLHF. DNA for the CDR3: TGTGCCAGCAGCCAAGTTAACCGGGTCCTCTATAATTCACCCCTCCACTTT. The V call is TRBV3-1 (or the pseudogene TRBV3-2), the J call TRBJ1-6; no firm D call. V was pared by 1 base and J by 3 bases, with 13 bases between. The germline CDR1 and CDR2 sequences are LGHDT and YNNKEL (reference sequence). This CDR3 region has 17 residues.

The chain has TRBV9 and TRBJ2-7; 13 nucleotides agree with TRBD2. V trimming: 4 bases; J trimming: 6 bases; junction bases outside the gene matches: 7. Germline-derived CDR1 and CDR2 are SGDLS and YYNGEE. This CDR3 has 15 amino acids. CDR3 in DNA: TGTGCCAGCAGCATAGCCGGGACTAGCGGGGCCGAGCAGTACTTC. It yields the protein CASSIAGTSGAEQYF.

The chain is built from TRBV11-2 and TRBJ2-1, with D possibly TRBD1 on 5 matching bases. Germline CDR1 and CDR2: SGHAT and FQNNGV. V lost 5 bases and J lost 7, with 12 bases in between. The CDR3 is 13 amino acids. CDR3 sequence reads: CASSRLGQNEQFF. The CDR3 DNA sequence: TGTGCCAGCAGCCGCCTGGGGCAGAATGAGCAGTTCTTC.